These 17 T cell receptor beta chains share one sample of origin, sequenced in a study of T-cell reconstitution after alpha-beta-depleted transplantation in children. For TCRbeta, the library was prepared with unique molecular identifiers. TCRdb analysed the PCR reads with MiXCR anew, one entry per CDR3 protein. The sample shows fewer than 1 million distinct CDR3 sequences, 15% to 20% of them seen only once. Sequencing used PBMCs, mostly from graft donor cells, obtained 360 days after TCRalphabeta/CD19-depleted stem cell transplant. Source of these receptors: a male patient younger than 18 who had a stem cell transplant for acute lymphoblastic leukemia, so the T cells may come from the graft donor.

This clonotype was seen many times. The rearrangement uses TRBV28 and TRBJ2-7; 11 nucleotides agree with TRBD2. Germline CDR1 MDHEN, CDR2 SYDVKM. V lost 6 bases to trimming and J lost 6 bases; unmatched junction nucleotides: 7. The length of the CDR3 is 14 residues. The CDR3 here is CASRIAGGPVEQYF. CDR3 DNA sequence: TGTGCCAGCAGAATAGCGGGAGGGCCTGTCGAGCAGTACTTC.

The chain couples TRBV4-1 to TRBJ1-1, with D tentatively TRBD1 (5 bases). Trimming removed 5 bases at V and 4 bases at J, with 14 bases between. The CDR3 is 14 residues long. CDR1 is MGHRA and CDR2 is YSYEKL in the germline V gene. CDR3 region: CASSSRERGTEAFF. The CDR3 DNA reads TGCGCCAGCAGCTCCAGGGAGAGGGGCACTGAAGCTTTCTTT.

This clonotype turned up a few times. The J gene is TRBJ2-5, the V gene TRBV12-3 or TRBV12-4; maybe TRBD2 (5 bases). The CDR3 length is 15 residues. V shed 3 bases and J shed 2 bases, with 13 bases lying between them. The CDR3 region is CASSFGRGAQETQYF. CDR3 DNA: TGTGCCAGCAGTTTCGGCCGGGGTGCACAAGAGACCCAGTACTTC.

This clonotype occurred many times. The chain combines TRBV6-1 with TRBJ2-1; unclear D gene. The CDR3 is made up of 11 amino acids. CDR1 is MNHNS and CDR2 is SASEGT in the germline V gene. The ends were cut back, 7 bases at V and 4 bases at J, with 5 bases in the middle. The CDR3 DNA reads TGTGCCAGCATAACTTACAATGAGCAGTTCTTC. It yields the protein CASITYNEQFF.

This chain uses TRBV3-1 with TRBJ2-7; no reliable D call. CDR1 LGHDT and CDR2 YNNKEL come from the germline V gene (reference sequence). V lost 2 bases to trimming and J lost 3 bases, with 11 bases between them. CDR3 size: 14 residues. The chain's CDR3 is CASSQSKGIYEQYF. In nucleotides, the CDR3 is TGTGCCAGCAGCCAATCAAAAGGGATCTACGAGCAGTACTTC.

The chain recombines TRBV2 with TRBJ1-1; D is ambiguous. V was shortened by 8 bases and J by 11 bases, with 21 bases between the two germline ends. Germline CDR1 reads SNHLY; CDR2 reads FYNNEI. This CDR3 spans 13 amino acids. CDR3: CASLGLQVMEAFF. The DNA for the CDR3 is TGTGCCAGCCTCGGGCTACAAGTAATGGAGGCTTTCTTT.

The rearrangement uses TRBV7-2 and TRBJ2-5; TRBD2 matches 11 bases. From germline, CDR1 is SGHTA and CDR2 FQGNSA. This CDR3 region has 15 residues. V trimming: 6 bases; J trimming: 5 bases; junction bases outside the gene matches: 8. The CDR3 coding sequence is TGTGCCAGCAGGCGTAGCGGGAGGGCCGGGGAGACCCAGTACTTC. Translation gives CASRRSGRAGETQYF. Looking up the rest from reference TRBV7-2 and TRBJ2-5 gives the full variable domain: GAGVSQSPSNKVTEKGKDVELRCDPISGHTALYWYRQSLGQGLEFLIYFQGNSAPDKSGLPSDRFSAERTGGSVSTLTIQRTQQEDSAVYLCASRRSGRAGETQYFGPGTRLLVL.

The chain links TRBV27 to TRBJ2-1; D is undetermined. V shed 7 bases and J shed 5 bases, with 9 bases lying between them. The CDR3 is 12 residues long. From germline, CDR1 is MNHEY and CDR2 SMNVEV (reference sequence). The CDR3 here is CASKGLDNEQFF. The DNA of the CDR3 is TGTGCCAGCAAAGGCCTGGACAATGAGCAGTTCTTC.

The chain employs TRBV7-2 and TRBJ1-1, with D unclear. Germline V gives CDR1 SGHTA, CDR2 FQGNSA. The V end was cut by 5 bases, the J end by 8 bases, with 15 bases between. The CDR3 totals 13 residues. The CDR3 is CASSHVTTGEAFF. The CDR3 DNA follows: TGTGCCAGCAGCCATGTCACTACGGGCGAAGCTTTCTTT. The full variable domain, with the rest looked up from reference TRBV7-2 and TRBJ1-1, is GAGVSQSPSNKVTEKGKDVELRCDPISGHTALYWYRQSLGQGLEFLIYFQGNSAPDKSGLPSDRFSAERTGGSVSTLTIQRTQQEDSAVYLCASSHVTTGEAFFGQGTRLTVV.

This rearrangement joins TRBV12-5 to TRBJ1-1; D perhaps matches TRBD1 (6 bases). The CDR3 totals 12 residues. The V and J ends lost 6 bases and 6 bases respectively, with 11 bases between them. Germline loops: CDR1 LGHNT, CDR2 FRNRAP. CDR3 region: CASGLDSPEAFF. The CDR3 nucleotides read TGTGCTAGTGGCCTGGACAGCCCTGAAGCTTTCTTT.

This clonotype has only a few counts. CDR3 loop: CSAPKREGLYEQYF. The CDR3 coding sequence is TGCAGTGCTCCAAAGCGGGAGGGCCTCTACGAGCAGTACTTC. This chain connects TRBV20-1 to TRBJ2-7; 10 positions agree with TRBD2. There are 14 residues in the CDR3. Germline V gene sequence: CDR1 DFQATT, CDR2 SNEGSKA (reference sequence). J was trimmed by 3 bases and V by 5 bases; bases with no gene match: 7.

The chain has TRBV2 and TRBJ2-6, with TRBD1 as a possible D gene (5 bases). The CDR3 runs to 15 residues. V shed 6 bases and J shed 2 bases, with 11 bases lying between them. Germline V lookup: CDR1 SNHLY, CDR2 FYNNEI. CDR3 loop: CASRMTVPGANVLTF. CDR3 DNA sequence: TGTGCCAGCAGGATGACAGTGCCTGGGGCCAACGTCCTGACTTTC.

This clonotype was counted many times. This chain joins TRBV6-1 and TRBJ2-7, with 9 bases aligning to TRBD1. CDR1 and CDR2 from the germline V gene are MNHNS and SASEGT. The CDR3 runs to 13 residues. The V segment lost 6 bases and the J segment 3 bases; nucleotides outside the gene matches: 3. In DNA form, the CDR3 reads TGTGCCAGCAGCCGGGGACAGGGCTACGAGCAGTACTTC. It encodes CASSRGQGYEQYF.

In this sample, this clonotype turned up a few times. The rearrangement joins TRBV3-1 to TRBJ2-7, with D possibly matching TRBD2 (6 bases). Germline CDR1 reads LGHDT; CDR2 reads YNNKEL (reference sequence). The CDR3 extends over 15 amino acids. The germline V and J ends were trimmed by 3 bases and 1 base, with 13 bases remaining between them. The CDR3, as DNA: TGTGCCAGCAGCCAGGATCCGGGACTGTCCTACGAGCAGTACTTC. Its translation: CASSQDPGLSYEQYF.

The CDR3 DNA sequence: TGTGCCAGCAGCGTATATGAGACAGGGATCTACGAGCAGTACTTC. It specifies CASSVYETGIYEQYF. V gene TRBV9 combines with J gene TRBJ2-7, with 7 bases matching TRBD1. Losses at the gene ends were 1 base for V and 3 bases for J; bases not matched to a gene: 7. Germline V lookup: CDR1 SGDLS, CDR2 YYNGEE. This CDR3 is 15 amino acids long.

This clonotype has more than one count but fewer than ten. The chain carries TRBV7-2 and TRBJ2-1; TRBD2 matches 8 bases. V shed 5 bases, J shed 5 bases, and the junction held 14 bases outside the gene matches. In germline, CDR1 is SGHTA, CDR2 FQGNSA. The CDR3 extends over 17 amino acids. The CDR3 DNA follows: TGTGCCAGCAGCCCGGGAAGCGGGAGTATAGGCGACAATGAGCAGTTCTTC. Protein sequence: CASSPGSGSIGDNEQFF.

A few counts support this clonotype. V and J are TRBV4-1 and TRBJ2-5; 7 bases agree with TRBD2. The V and J ends lost 3 bases and 5 bases, in that order; junction bases with no gene match: 15. The CDR3 runs to 17 residues. In germline, CDR1 is MGHRA, CDR2 YSYEKL. CDR3 nucleotides: TGCGCCAGCAGCCAGGGATCACTAGCGTTTGGGGAGGAGACCCAGTACTTC. Encoded protein: CASSQGSLAFGEETQYF.